This TCR beta chain was captured by sequencing in a study of T cell responses to AZD1222 COVID-19 vaccine. Study results and caveats: Regions left unmutated in variants are reportedly the target of nearly half of spike-specific TCRs. Among AZD1222 vaccinees, only five or six were seropositive at baseline. Increased Spike-specific TCR breadth and depth were observed after two AZD1222 doses.

This clone was seen many times. The antigen remains unidentified. The data were produced by immunoSEQ multiplex PCR, yet TCRdb's version contains in-frame clones alone and is incomplete. The sample holds around 92,000 clones, around 93% seen once. V was clipped by 6 bases and J by 3 bases, with 14 bases between them. CDR3 length: 15 residues. Germline V gene data show CDR1 as LGHDT and CDR2 as YNNKEL (reference sequence). This clonotype originated in an adult in good health. The sample consisted of peripheral blood, taken on day 0 of AZD1222 vaccination. The chain combines TRBV3-1 (or the pseudogene TRBV3-2) with TRBJ1-4; perhaps TRBD1 as D (6 bases). The CDR3 sequence: CASSRGGGPNEKLFF. The DNA for the CDR3 is TGTGCCAGCAGTAGAGGAGGGGGTCCTAATGAAAAACTGTTTTTT.